Listed below are T cell receptor beta chains from one sample, sequenced in a study of T cells in Graves' hyperthyroidism and ophthalmopathy. TCRdb processed the multiplex PCR reads anew with MiXCR; each CDR3 protein has one entry. The sample has 540,000 or so distinct CDR3 sequences; 46% are singletons. The sample comprised peripheral blood or thyroid tissue (not recorded which). All receptors come from an adult woman with Graves' disease, either hyperthyroidism or ophthalmopathy (not recorded which). Each CDR3 is given with its conserved first and last residue. D genes are given only for firm matches. The size entry is marked missing in some rows and otherwise reads once, few, many or a size class.

V: TRBV2; size: many; J: TRBJ2-2; D: NA; DNA: TGTGCCAGCAGACGTCGACTCCTTCAGGGGGAGCTGTTTTTT; CDR3: CASRRRLLQGELFF
V: TRBV25-1; size: many; J: TRBJ1-1; D: TRBD1; DNA: TGTGCCAGCAGTCCTCAGGGGGTCTACACTGAAGCTTTCTTT; CDR3: CASSPQGVYTEAFF
V: TRBV7-3; size: few; J: TRBJ2-3; D: NA; DNA: TGTGCCAGTAGTATTAGGGGCGCGGGAGATACGCAGTATTTT; CDR3: CASSIRGAGDTQYF
V: TRBV6-6; size: NA; J: TRBJ1-2; D: NA; DNA: TGTGCCAGCAGTTTAATCTATGGCTACACCTTC; CDR3: CASSLIYGYTF
V: TRBV20-1; size: many; J: TRBJ1-2; D: NA; DNA: TGCAGTGCAACGTCTTTGGGGTACTATGGCTACACCTTC; CDR3: CSATSLGYYGYTF
V: TRBV5-1; size: many; J: TRBJ1-4; D: NA; DNA: TGCGCCAGCAGCTTGTTGGCGGGAACAAATGAAAAACTGTTTTTT; CDR3: CASSLLAGTNEKLFF
V: TRBV10-3; size: NA; J: TRBJ2-1; D: NA; DNA: TGTGCCATCAGTGAGTTGTGGCAGGGGACGGGCAATGAGCAGTTCTTC; CDR3: CAISELWQGTGNEQFF
V: TRBV15; size: once; J: TRBJ1-5; D: NA; DNA: TGTGCCACCAGCAGTGCACAGGGCGATCAGCCCCAGCATTTT; CDR3: CATSSAQGDQPQHF
V: TRBV11-2; size: NA; J: TRBJ1-1; D: NA; DNA: TGTGCCAGCAGCCGGGCGGGGACTGAAGCTTTCTTT; CDR3: CASSRAGTEAFF
V: TRBV6-1; size: many; J: TRBJ1-2; D: NA; DNA: TGTGCCAGCAGTGAGCCGGGGGGCTCTAACTATGGCTACACCTTC; CDR3: CASSEPGGSNYGYTF
V: TRBV14; size: many; J: TRBJ2-5; D: NA; DNA: TGTGCCCACCCCCCGTCGGGAGAAGGAGAGACCCAGTACTTC; CDR3: CAHPPSGEGETQYF
V: TRBV6-5; size: many; J: TRBJ2-7; D: NA; DNA: TGTGCCAGCAGTCCATGGGACAGCGGGGTCTACGAGCAGTACTTC; CDR3: CASSPWDSGVYEQYF
V: TRBV5-1; size: once; J: TRBJ2-5; D: NA; DNA: TGCGCCAGCAGCAAGGGAGAGACCCAGTACTTC; CDR3: CASSKGETQYF
V: TRBV5-5; size: many; J: TRBJ1-4; D: NA; DNA: TGTGCCAGCAGCTTGCTGGGGGCCTGGACTAATGAAAAACTGTTTTTT; CDR3: CASSLLGAWTNEKLFF
V: TRBV4-2; size: NA; J: TRBJ1-2; D: NA; DNA: TGTGCCAGCAGCCGGCCTCCGGGGGGCGCGGACTATGGCTACACCTTC; CDR3: CASSRPPGGADYGYTF
V: TRBV9; size: NA; J: TRBJ1-5; D: NA; DNA: TGTGCCAGCACCAAGAATCCAGATCAGGCACCCAATCAGCCCCAGCATTTT; CDR3: CASTKNPDQAPNQPQHF
V: TRBV5-1; size: many; J: TRBJ2-7; D: NA; DNA: TGCGCCAGCAGCTTTGAAGGGAACGAGCAGTACTTC; CDR3: CASSFEGNEQYF
V: TRBV7-2; size: many; J: TRBJ2-7; D: NA; DNA: TGTGCCAGCAGCTTACAACAGCCTGGCGGGAAAGAGCAGTACTTC; CDR3: CASSLQQPGGKEQYF
V: TRBV29-1; size: once; J: TRBJ1-1; D: NA; DNA: TGCAGCGCCGGGGGGGCGACGAAAGCCTTCTTT; CDR3: CSAGGATKAFF
V: TRBV6-5; size: NA; J: TRBJ1-2; D: TRBD1; DNA: TGTGCCAGCAGTTACTCGGGACAGTATGGCTACACCTTC; CDR3: CASSYSGQYGYTF
V: TRBV5-1; size: many; J: TRBJ1-2; D: NA; DNA: TGCGCCAGCAGTCCCGGGACACGGGATAAGTACACCTTC; CDR3: CASSPGTRDKYTF
V: TRBV20-1; size: many; J: TRBJ2-2; D: NA; DNA: TGCAGTGCTAGGGGGCACCTTAACACCGGGGAGCTGTTTTTT; CDR3: CSARGHLNTGELFF
V: TRBV7-8; size: many; J: TRBJ2-5; D: NA; DNA: TGTGCCAGCAGCCGGGGAGTGGGAGGGGGTAGAGAGACCCAGTACTTC; CDR3: CASSRGVGGGRETQYF
V: TRBV7-2; size: NA; J: TRBJ2-7; D: NA; DNA: TGTGCCAGCAGCCTAAGGAGGGGGCCCTACGAGCAGTACTTC; CDR3: CASSLRRGPYEQYF
V: TRBV29-1; size: few; J: TRBJ1-1; D: NA; DNA: TGCAGCGTTAAGAAGAACACTGAAGCTTTCTTT; CDR3: CSVKKNTEAFF
V: TRBV10-3; size: many; J: TRBJ1-2; D: TRBD1; DNA: TGTGCCATCAAAGGACAGGGCTCCACTAACTATGGCTACACCTTC; CDR3: CAIKGQGSTNYGYTF
V: TRBV19; size: NA; J: TRBJ1-1; D: NA; DNA: TGTGCCAGTATCCAGGGGTATGGTGGAGCTTTCTTT; CDR3: CASIQGYGGAFF
V: TRBV7-9; size: NA; J: TRBJ2-7; D: TRBD2; DNA: TGTGCCAGCAGCAATCCCGGGAGGGGCAACTCCTACGAGCAGTACTTC; CDR3: CASSNPGRGNSYEQYF
V: TRBV5-8; size: many; J: TRBJ1-1; D: NA; DNA: TGTGCCAGCAGCTTGTGGGCAGAAAACACTGAAGCTTTCTTT; CDR3: CASSLWAENTEAFF
V: TRBV11-2; size: many; J: TRBJ1-6; D: NA; DNA: TGTGCCAGCAGCTTCGGGGGTTACTCACCCCTCCACTTT; CDR3: CASSFGGYSPLHF
V: TRBV4-1; size: many; J: TRBJ1-4; D: TRBD1; DNA: TGCGCCAGCAGCCAAGGGACAGGGCTGGGGGAAAAACTGTTTTTT; CDR3: CASSQGTGLGEKLFF
V: TRBV7-3; size: NA; J: TRBJ2-7; D: TRBD2; DNA: TGTGCCAGCAGCCCAGGACGGGGGGCCTACGAGCAGTACTTC; CDR3: CASSPGRGAYEQYF
V: TRBV6-1; size: NA; J: TRBJ1-1; D: NA; DNA: TGTGCCAGCAGTGCCGGGTGGACTAAAGCTTTCTTT; CDR3: CASSAGWTKAFF
V: TRBV7-9; size: NA; J: TRBJ1-2; D: NA; DNA: TGTGCCAGCAGCGTAGGATGGGACTATGGCTACACCTTC; CDR3: CASSVGWDYGYTF
V: TRBV7-8; size: many; J: TRBJ1-2; D: NA; DNA: TGTGCCAGCAGCTTAGTCGGGGGAGCCCTCTCTGGCTACACCTTC; CDR3: CASSLVGGALSGYTF
V: TRBV11-2; size: NA; J: TRBJ2-5; D: NA; DNA: TGTGCCAGCAGCTTAGTGGGGGCAGGACAGCCCCAGTACTTC; CDR3: CASSLVGAGQPQYF
V: TRBV29-1; size: NA; J: TRBJ1-2; D: TRBD1; DNA: TGCAGCGTCGGACAGGGGGCAAGCTATGGCTACACCTTC; CDR3: CSVGQGASYGYTF
V: TRBV12-3/TRBV12-4; size: NA; J: TRBJ1-1; D: TRBD1; DNA: TGTGCCAGCAGAAAAGAGGGACAGGGCAACACTGAAGCTTTCTTT; CDR3: CASRKEGQGNTEAFF
V: TRBV11-2; size: many; J: TRBJ2-6; D: NA; DNA: TGTGCCAGCAGCTGGGGGACATTTGGGGCCAACGTCCTGACTTTC; CDR3: CASSWGTFGANVLTF
V: TRBV20-1; size: many; J: TRBJ2-2; D: TRBD2; DNA: TGCAGTGCTCCCCGCTTCGGACTAGCGGGAGGGCCGAACACCGGGGAGCTGTTTTTT; CDR3: CSAPRFGLAGGPNTGELFF
V: TRBV6-1; size: many; J: TRBJ1-1; D: NA; DNA: TGTGCCAGCAGCCCAGGGAGGAAGAACACTGAAGCTTTCTTT; CDR3: CASSPGRKNTEAFF
V: TRBV20-1; size: NA; J: TRBJ1-6; D: NA; DNA: TGCAGTGCCAAGGGGTCTAATTCACCCCTCCACTTT; CDR3: CSAKGSNSPLHF
V: TRBV7-9; size: NA; J: TRBJ2-7; D: TRBD2; DNA: TGTGCCAGCAGCTGGACTAGCGACCAGCAGTACTTC; CDR3: CASSWTSDQQYF
V: TRBV9; size: many; J: TRBJ2-2; D: NA; DNA: TGTGCCAGCACCGGGTCTTCGGAGCGCGGGGAGCTGTTTTTT; CDR3: CASTGSSERGELFF
V: TRBV20-1; size: many; J: TRBJ2-2; D: NA; DNA: TGCAGTGCTAGAGTGAGCGCGGGCACCGGGGAGCTGTTTTTT; CDR3: CSARVSAGTGELFF